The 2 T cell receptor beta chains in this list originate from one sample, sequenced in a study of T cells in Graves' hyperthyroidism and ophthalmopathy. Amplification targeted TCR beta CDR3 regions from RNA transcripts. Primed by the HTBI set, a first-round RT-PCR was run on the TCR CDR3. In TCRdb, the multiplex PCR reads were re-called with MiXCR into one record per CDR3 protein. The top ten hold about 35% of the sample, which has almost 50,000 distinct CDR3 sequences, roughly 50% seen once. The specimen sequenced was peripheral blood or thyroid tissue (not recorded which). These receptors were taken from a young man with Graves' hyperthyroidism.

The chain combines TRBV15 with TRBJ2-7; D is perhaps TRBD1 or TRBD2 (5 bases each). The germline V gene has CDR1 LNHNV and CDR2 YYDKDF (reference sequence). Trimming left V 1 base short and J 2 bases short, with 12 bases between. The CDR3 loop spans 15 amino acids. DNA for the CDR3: TGTGCCACCAGCAGAGCCGCCGTGGGACCCTACGAGCAGTACTTC. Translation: CATSRAAVGPYEQYF.

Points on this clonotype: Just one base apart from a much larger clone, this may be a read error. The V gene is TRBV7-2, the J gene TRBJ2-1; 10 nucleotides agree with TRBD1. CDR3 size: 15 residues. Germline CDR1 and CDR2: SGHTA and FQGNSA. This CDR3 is CASSPRRTGGNEEFF. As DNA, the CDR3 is TGTGCCAGCAGCCCACGCCGGACAGGGGGAAATGAGGAGTTCTTC.